These 12 T cell receptor beta chains were all obtained from the same sample, sequenced in a study of cytomegalovirus exposure and HLA in healthy donors. PCR was performed using 60 Vbeta and 13 Jbeta primers. Using immunoSEQ multiplex PCR, the repertoire was profiled, and TCRdb retains in-frame clones only, with some absent. The top ten hold approximately 6.7% of the sample, which has 150,000 to 200,000 clones, more than 70% seen once. The sequencing sample was made of PBMCs. These receptors were obtained from a male donor in good health and CMV-seropositive.

The chain employs TRBV28 and TRBJ1-6, with 8 bases matching TRBD1. The germline V gene encodes CDR1 MDHEN and CDR2 SYDVKM. The CDR3 extends over 15 amino acids. V lost 8 bases and J lost 10; bases outside the gene matches: 13. The CDR3 reads CASRPPTGGGSPLHF. The CDR3 nucleotides read TGTGCCAGCCGACCCCCCACAGGGGGGGGATCACCCCTCCACTTT.

This chain links TRBV4-3 with TRBJ2-2; perhaps TRBD1 as D (5 bases). The germline gives CDR1 LGHNA, CDR2 YSLEER. Deletions cut 0 bases from V and 3 bases from J, with 8 bases between. The CDR3 is 15 amino acids. The CDR3 DNA sequence: TGCGCCAGCAGCCAAGAGGGGCCCGACACCGGGGAGCTGTTTTTT. Protein sequence: CASSQEGPDTGELFF.

The chain couples TRBV18 to TRBJ2-5; 10 bases are a match to TRBD1. Germline trimming cut 0 bases from V and 5 bases from J; bases unmatched to any gene: 3. The germline CDR1 and CDR2 sequences are KGHSH and LQKENI. The CDR3 covers 15 residues. The CDR3 here is CASSPPGQGMETQYF. Written as DNA, the CDR3 is TGTGCCAGCTCACCACCGGGACAGGGGATGGAGACCCAGTACTTC.

The chain couples TRBV5-4 to TRBJ2-1; possible D gene TRBD1, 6 bases. Trimming cost V 4 bases and J 8 bases, with 19 bases left between them. The CDR3 has 15 residues. Germline CDR1 SGHNT, CDR2 YYREEE (reference sequence). The CDR3 DNA reads TGTGCCAGCAGCGACCGGGACAAGTATGTCGATGAGCAGTTCTTC. Translation: CASSDRDKYVDEQFF.

This clone was observed a handful of times. The chain combines TRBV7-9 with TRBJ2-1, with TRBD2 as a possible D gene (5 bases). The CDR3 has 10 amino acids. Germline lookup yields CDR1 SEHNR and CDR2 FQNEAQ (reference sequence). The ends were cut back, 3 bases at V and 15 bases at J, with 9 bases in the middle. This chain's CDR3 is CASSFTRVFF. CDR3 sequence (DNA): TGTGCCAGCAGCTTCACGAGGGTGTTCTTC.

This chain links TRBV10-3 with TRBJ1-4; tentative D call: TRBD1 (5 bases). This CDR3 region has 16 residues. The V and J ends lost 8 bases and 4 bases respectively, with 20 bases between them. Germline assignment: CDR1 ENHRY and CDR2 SYGVKD. CDR3 coding DNA: TGTGCCATCGGCTCACATCGGGCAGGGCTTAATGAAAAACTGTTTTTT. This codes for CAIGSHRAGLNEKLFF.

The chain carries TRBV28 and TRBJ1-4; D gene uncertain. CDR1 is MDHEN and CDR2 is SYDVKM in the germline V gene. V shed 4 bases and J shed 0 bases, with 12 bases lying between them. The CDR3 spans 16 residues. CDR3 DNA: TGTGCCAGCAGTTCTAGAGTCGGTGCAACTAATGAAAAACTGTTTTTT. Its protein is CASSSRVGATNEKLFF.

This chain uses TRBV28 with TRBJ1-4; D gene uncertain. From germline, CDR1 is MDHEN and CDR2 SYDVKM. Trimming took 8 bases from V and 8 from J, leaving 9 bases between them. The CDR3 has 11 residues. CDR3 loop: CASGLNEKLFF. The CDR3 DNA sequence: TGTGCCAGCGGGCTAAACGAAAAACTGTTTTTT.

Only a few counts were recorded for this clone. The chain uses TRBV28 and TRBJ2-3; 8 nucleotides line up with TRBD2. The CDR3 runs to 15 residues. Germline V gene lookup returns CDR1 MDHEN and CDR2 SYDVKM. The V and J ends lost 7 bases and 5 bases, in that order; junction bases with no gene match: 11. The CDR3 DNA is TGTGCCAGCACCGTAAGCGGGAGTCCCCGAGATACGCAGTATTTT. Its translation: CASTVSGSPRDTQYF.

The chain uses TRBV6-5 and TRBJ2-7, with a weak D call TRBD1 (6 bases). Between the trimmed V and J ends, which lost 2 bases and 3 bases, there was a span of 8 bases. The CDR3 is made up of 13 amino acids. CDR1 is MNHEY, CDR2 SVGAGI, per germline. The chain's CDR3 is CASSYRDNYEQYF. CDR3 sequence (DNA): TGTGCCAGCAGTTACAGGGACAACTACGAGCAGTACTTC.

The rearrangement joins TRBV5-5 to TRBJ1-2; TRBD1 matches 10 bases. Trimming cost V 0 bases and J 6 bases; bases outside gene matches: 8. Germline V gene data show CDR1 as SGHKS and CDR2 as YYEKEE (reference sequence). The CDR3 is made up of 16 amino acids. The CDR3 here is CASSLDGTGEWDGYTF. The CDR3 DNA reads as TGTGCCAGCAGCTTGGATGGGACAGGGGAATGGGATGGCTACACCTTC.

The V and J genes are TRBV27 and TRBJ2-5; 8 bases map to TRBD2. Judging by the DNA end, TRBJ2-7 fits better; the J call may be wrong. The CDR3 is 13 residues long. Looked up from germline, CDR1 is MNHEY and CDR2 is SMNVEV (reference sequence). The CDR3 DNA sequence: TGTGCCAGCCGGGAGGGGTTCAGGAACGAGCAGTACTTC. Translating it yields CASREGFRNEQYF.